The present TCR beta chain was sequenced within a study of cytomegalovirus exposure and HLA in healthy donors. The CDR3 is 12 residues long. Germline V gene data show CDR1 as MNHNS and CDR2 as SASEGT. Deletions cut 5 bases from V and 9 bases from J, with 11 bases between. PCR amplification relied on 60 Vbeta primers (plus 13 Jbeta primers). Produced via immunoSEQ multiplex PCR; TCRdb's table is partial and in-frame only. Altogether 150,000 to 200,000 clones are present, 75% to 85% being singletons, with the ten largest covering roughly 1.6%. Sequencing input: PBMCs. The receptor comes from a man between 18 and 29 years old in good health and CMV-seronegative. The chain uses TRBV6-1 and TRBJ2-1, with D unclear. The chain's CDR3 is CASSKVVVEQFF. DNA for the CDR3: TGTGCCAGCAGTAAAGTAGTGGTTGAGCAGTTCTTC.